This record covers a single TCR beta chain. This sample stems from a study of blood T cell repertoires in COVID-19. Study background: Acute and convalescent COVID-19 specimens originated in the United States, Italy and Spain. PBMCs, B-cell-depleted T cells, or T cells were the source of the cDNA or gDNA that made up the material.

In the original workflow: Reference gene primer amplification gave nucleated cell count estimates. The protocol was immunoSEQ multiplex PCR, while the TCRdb copy is restricted to in-frame clones and leaves out a portion. V and J calls and clone size come straight from that table; D and trimming were deduced from the DNA. The table shows around 260,000 clones, with about 85% occurring only once. Sequencing was performed on peripheral blood. The receptor's source is a man in his fifties or sixties who had recovered from COVID-19.

The CDR3 DNA follows: TGTGCCAGCAGTCCCAGACAGGATACGCAGTATTTT. Protein: CASSPRQDTQYF. V gene TRBV6-6 combines with J gene TRBJ2-3, with D possibly being TRBD1 (5 bases). Trimming shortened V by 5 bases and J by 6 bases, and 9 bases separated the two germline ends. Germline V CDR1 and CDR2: MNHNY, SVGAGI (reference sequence). This CDR3 spans 12 amino acids.